The T cell receptor beta chain under discussion was sequenced for a study of human T cells and chemical hapten exposure. TCRdb re-analysed the RACE reads in MiXCR, keeping a single row per CDR3 protein. The sample holds about 56,000 distinct CDR3 sequences, 9.3% seen once. As for time point: patch test 1, 2 weeks after DPC sensitization. As for treatment: therapeutic diphenylcyclopropenone sensitization with weekly scalp DPC. The receptor was isolated from a woman between 40 and 50 years old with alopecia areata. Some clones in this sample may be carry-over from other donors' samples. Here the sequenced sample was whole blood, taken in connection with sensitization to the hapten diphenylcyclopropenone (DPC).

The CDR3 protein is CASSPPSGSYGYTF. The CDR3 DNA is TGTGCCAGCAGTCCCCCGTCAGGCAGCTATGGCTACACCTTC. The V and J genes are TRBV2 and TRBJ1-2; D remains ambiguous. Germline V gene data show CDR1 as SNHLY and CDR2 as FYNNEI. The germline V and J ends were trimmed by 5 bases and 4 bases, with 14 bases remaining between them. The CDR3 loop spans 14 amino acids.